One and the same sample provided the 12 T cell receptor beta chains below, sequenced in a study of CD8 T cells in ankylosing spondylitis. Via MiXCR, TCRdb re-called the 5' RACE reads, giving one row per CDR3 protein. The sample holds some 220,000 distinct CDR3 sequences, under 12% seen once. The specimen was blood, either unsorted or a sorted T cell fraction (not recorded which). These receptors all stem from a male donor with ankylosing spondylitis or in good health (not recorded which).

This chain links TRBV11-3 with TRBJ2-2; 11 nucleotides line up with TRBD2. V lost 5 bases, J lost 1 base, and 0 bases stayed unmatched. Germline CDR1 and CDR2: SGHNT and YENEEA. The CDR3 loop spans 15 amino acids. This chain's CDR3 is CASSGTSGNTGELFF. CDR3 sequence (DNA): TGTGCCAGCAGCGGGACTAGCGGGAACACCGGGGAGCTGTTTTTT.

The rearrangement links TRBV30 to TRBJ2-2; unclear D gene. The CDR3 covers 12 residues. Germline V gene lookup returns CDR1 GTSNPN and CDR2 SVGIG (reference sequence). V lost 3 bases, J lost 6 bases, and 8 bases lay in between. CDR3 in amino acids: CAWRGGPGELFF. The CDR3 bases are TGTGCCTGGAGGGGCGGACCCGGGGAGCTGTTTTTT.

The chain is built from TRBV6-1 and TRBJ1-1; possible D gene TRBD1, 5 bases. The ends were cut back, 4 bases at V and 7 bases at J, with 7 bases in the middle. The CDR3 loop spans 11 amino acids. CDR1 is MNHNS and CDR2 is SASEGT in the germline V gene. The CDR3 DNA reads TGTGCCAGCAGTGGGGGACGTGAAGCTTTCTTT. Translated: CASSGGREAFF.

This clonotype occurred many times. The chain carries TRBV12-3 or TRBV12-4 and TRBJ1-6, with 8 nucleotides matching TRBD1. The CDR3 extends over 14 amino acids. Losses at the gene ends were 8 bases for V and 9 bases for J; bases not matched to a gene: 9. The CDR3 region has the DNA TGTGCCAGCTCCGGGACAGGTCCCTCTTCACCCCTCCACTTT. As protein: CASSGTGPSSPLHF.

This clonotype was detected many times. V and J are TRBV20-1 and TRBJ2-7, with TRBD2 identical over 10 bases. The CDR3 runs to 14 residues. Trimming at V came to 1 base and at J to 2 bases, leaving 2 bases not matched to a gene. From germline, CDR1 is DFQATT and CDR2 SNEGSKA (reference sequence). The CDR3 reads CSARGLAGAYEQYF. The DNA for the CDR3 is TGCAGTGCTAGAGGGCTAGCGGGAGCCTACGAGCAGTACTTC.

This clonotype was counted between two and nine times. The gene calls are TRBV27 and TRBJ2-2; TRBD2 matches at 9 bases. V lost 3 bases to trimming and J lost 6 bases; unmatched junction nucleotides: 5. Germline V lookup: CDR1 MNHEY, CDR2 SMNVEV (reference sequence). The CDR3 consists of 15 residues. CDR3 bases: TGTGCCAGCAGTTTTAGAGCGGGAGGACCCGGGGAGCTGTTTTTT. Protein sequence: CASSFRAGGPGELFF.

This clonotype appeared many times. V gene TRBV15 combines with J gene TRBJ2-7, with 8 bases aligning to TRBD1. CDR3 length equals 14 residues. V shed 5 bases and J 3 bases; nucleotides not matched to a gene: 6. Looked up from germline, CDR1 is LNHNV and CDR2 is YYDKDF (reference sequence). The CDR3 here is CATSPRTGFYEQYF. CDR3 DNA sequence: TGTGCCACCAGCCCACGGACAGGGTTCTACGAGCAGTACTTC.

This clonotype was detected ten times or more. The chain couples TRBV11-2 to TRBJ2-5; 7 nucleotides agree with TRBD1. V was pared by 2 bases and J by 2 bases, with 5 bases of the junction left unmatched. The germline CDR1 and CDR2 sequences are SGHAT and FQNNGV. This CDR3 region has 15 residues. In DNA form, the CDR3 reads TGTGCCAGCAGCTTAACCCCGGGACAGCAAGAGACCCAGTACTTC. Amino acids: CASSLTPGQQETQYF.

This clonotype showed up just a few times. The V gene is TRBV6-1, the J gene TRBJ2-3; no clear D gene. Germline lookup yields CDR1 MNHNS and CDR2 SASEGT. The CDR3 loop spans 11 amino acids. Trimming removed 4 bases from V and 7 bases from J, with 6 bases in between. The CDR3 bases are TGTGCCAGCAGTGCACAGAATACGCAGTATTTT. This gives the protein CASSAQNTQYF.

This clonotype was counted at least ten times. This sequence joins TRBV20-1 and TRBJ2-7; D is perhaps TRBD2 (7 bases). The V gene's germline CDR1 is DFQATT and CDR2 SNEGSKA (reference sequence). V shed 3 bases and J shed 4 bases, with 13 bases lying between them. This CDR3 spans 13 amino acids. In nucleotides, the CDR3 is TGCAGTGCTAGTGGGGGGGCTAGGTACGAGCAGTACTTC. Translating gives CSASGGARYEQYF.

The rearrangement links TRBV10-3 to TRBJ1-2; no firm D call. Looked up from germline, CDR1 is ENHRY and CDR2 is SYGVKD. The CDR3 is made up of 15 amino acids. Between the trimmed V and J ends, which lost 0 bases and 8 bases, there was a span of 16 bases. In nucleotides, the CDR3 is TGTGCCATCAGTGAGTCGAGCGTAGGGCCCACAGGCTACACCTTC. It specifies CAISESSVGPTGYTF.

Ten or more counts support this clonotype. The CDR3 nucleotides read TGTGCCAGCAGCGTAGGGCCTAAAGGGGGATTACCCTACGAGCAGTACTTC. Its protein product is CASSVGPKGGLPYEQYF. This rearrangement joins TRBV9 to TRBJ2-7; maybe TRBD1 (6 bases). CDR1 SGDLS and CDR2 YYNGEE come from the germline V gene. The CDR3 runs to 17 residues. The V gene lost 0 bases and the J gene lost 2 bases, with 18 bases spanning the gap. The full variable domain, rest sourced from reference TRBV9 and TRBJ2-7, is DSGVTQTPKHLITATGQRVTLRCSPRSGDLSVYWYQQSLDQGLQFLIQYYNGEERAKGNILERFSAQQFPDLHSELNLSSLELGDSALYFCASSVGPKGGLPYEQYFGPGTRLTVT.